One and the same sample provided the 17 T cell receptor beta chains below, sequenced in a study of cytomegalovirus exposure and HLA in healthy donors. PCR was performed using 60 Vbeta and 13 Jbeta primers. Only in-frame clones appear in the TCRdb table, and some are missing; sequencing was by immunoSEQ multiplex PCR. The sample shows over 150,000 clones, 55% to 80% of them seen only once. Specimen: PBMCs. The receptor source for this set is a woman aged 18-29 years in good health and CMV-seropositive.

The chain recombines TRBV30 with TRBJ2-5, with 8 bases lining up with TRBD2. The tail of the sequence fits TRBJ2-7 better, so the J call may be wrong. In germline, CDR1 is GTSNPN, CDR2 SVGIG (reference sequence). The CDR3 is made up of 16 amino acids. This CDR3 reads CAWSVRTGGPSYEQYF. CDR3 nucleotides: TGTGCCTGGAGTGTACGGACGGGAGGGCCCTCCTACGAGCAGTACTTC.

This clone has just a few counts. The CDR3 here is CASSQDYLAKNIQYF. The CDR3 bases are TGCGCCAGCAGCCAAGATTACTTAGCCAAAAACATTCAGTACTTC. This chain joins TRBV4-3 and TRBJ2-4; no definite D call. The ends were cut back, 0 bases at V and 0 bases at J, with 6 bases in the middle. Germline CDR1 is LGHNA and CDR2 is YSLEER. This CDR3 is built from 15 residues.

This clone was found a few times. The J gene is TRBJ2-5, the V gene TRBV18; possible D gene TRBD2, 5 bases. The CDR3 is made up of 16 amino acids. Germline assignment: CDR1 KGHSH and CDR2 LQKENI. The V end lost 3 bases, the J end lost 3 bases, and 17 bases lay between the germline ends. In DNA, the CDR3 is TGTGCCAGCTCACCCTTCGCCTATCGTAGCGAAGAGACCCAGTACTTC. It translates to CASSPFAYRSEETQYF.

The chain uses TRBV28 and TRBJ2-6, with D unresolved. The ends were cut back, 2 bases at V and 1 base at J, with 6 bases in the middle. Germline lookup yields CDR1 MDHEN and CDR2 SYDVKM. This CDR3 spans 15 amino acids. The CDR3 nucleotides read TGTGCCAGCAGTTTACTCGCGTCTGGGGCCAACGTCCTGACTTTC. Its translation is CASSLLASGANVLTF.

The V call is TRBV5-1, the J call TRBJ2-3; 8 bases fit TRBD1. Germline V gives CDR1 SGHRS, CDR2 YFSETQ. V dropped 0 bases and J dropped 6; count of bases not matched to a gene: 15. This CDR3 spans 18 amino acids. The CDR3 coding sequence is TGCGCCAGCAGCTTGGATTTTTTCGCCAGGGGGCGTCAGGATACGCAGTATTTT. Protein sequence: CASSLDFFARGRQDTQYF.

The chain carries TRBV5-1 and TRBJ1-1, with 7 bases identical to TRBD1. V lost 0 bases and J lost 4; bases outside the gene matches: 3. The CDR3 runs to 14 residues. Germline-derived CDR1 and CDR2 are SGHRS and YFSETQ. The CDR3 DNA reads as TGCGCCAGCAGCTTGGGAGGACAGGTCACTGAAGCTTTCTTT. It encodes CASSLGGQVTEAFF.

This clone was found once. The gene calls are TRBV10-1 and TRBJ1-1; no definite D call. Germline values: CDR1 WNHNN, CDR2 SYGVQD (reference sequence). The CDR3 loop spans 13 amino acids. Trimming cost V 2 bases and J 5 bases, with 9 bases left between them. The CDR3 DNA sequence: TGCGCCAGCAGTGAGGCGGGCGAAACTGAAGCTTTCTTT. The encoded protein is CASSEAGETEAFF.

The chain combines TRBV15 with TRBJ2-1; 10 nucleotides match TRBD2. Looked up from germline, CDR1 is LNHNV and CDR2 is YYDKDF (reference sequence). The junction had 14 bases not matched to a gene; V was cut back by 0 bases and J by 6 bases. The CDR3 consists of 19 residues. CDR3: CATSRESGGANWRFNEQFF. CDR3 in DNA: TGTGCCACCAGCAGAGAAAGCGGGGGGGCCAACTGGCGGTTCAATGAGCAGTTCTTC.

The gene calls are TRBV5-4 and TRBJ2-7; D uncertain. Germline V CDR1 and CDR2: SGHNT, YYREEE (reference sequence). V was clipped by 0 bases and J by 5 bases, with 12 bases between them. CDR3 length equals 14 residues. CDR3 nucleotides: TGTGCCAGCAGCTTGGGTTATAGACTCAACGAGCAGTACTTC. Its protein is CASSLGYRLNEQYF.

The chain carries TRBV29-1 and TRBJ2-1, with a tentative D call TRBD2 (7 bases). V lost 5 bases, J lost 0 bases, and 14 bases lay in between. Germline V gene lookup returns CDR1 SQVTM and CDR2 ANQGSEA. The CDR3 runs to 15 residues. CDR3 DNA sequence: TGCAGCGTTCACGAGGGGGGGAGCTCCTACAATGAGCAGTTCTTC. Its protein is CSVHEGGSSYNEQFF.

CDR3 DNA: TGTGCCACCAGCAGCAGGGTAGATCAGCCCCAGCATTTT. Protein: CATSSRVDQPQHF. This sequence joins TRBV15 and TRBJ1-5; D may be TRBD1 (5 bases). With 3 bases removed from V and 5 bases from J, the gap between germline ends came to 8 bases. From germline, CDR1 is LNHNV and CDR2 YYDKDF (reference sequence). CDR3 length equals 13 residues.

The chain carries TRBV18 and TRBJ1-1; 7 nucleotides match TRBD1. CDR1 is KGHSH, CDR2 LQKENI, per germline. The CDR3 sequence is 15 residues long. V was pared by 5 bases and J by 0 bases, with 6 bases of the junction left unmatched. CDR3 nucleotides: TGTGCCAGCTCAGCGTCGACAGGGTTGAACACTGAAGCTTTCTTT. This translates into CASSASTGLNTEAFF.

The CDR3 here is CASSLWGDSYEQYF. CDR3 nucleotides: TGTGCCAGCAGCTTATGGGGGGACTCCTACGAGCAGTACTTC. The gene calls are TRBV7-8 and TRBJ2-5, with D possibly matching TRBD2 (6 bases). Judging by the DNA end, TRBJ2-7 fits better; the J call may be wrong. This CDR3 contains 14 residues. Looked up from germline, CDR1 is SGHVS and CDR2 is FQNEAQ.

This clone has just one count. This sequence joins TRBV27 and TRBJ1-5, with D possibly matching TRBD1 (6 bases). Germline CDR1 and CDR2: MNHEY and SMNVEV (reference sequence). This CDR3 is 15 amino acids long. The V end lost 6 bases, the J end lost 0 bases, and 12 bases lay between the germline ends. CDR3 region: CASRGGGSSNQPQHF. The CDR3 DNA reads TGTGCCAGCAGGGGAGGGGGTTCTAGCAATCAGCCCCAGCATTTT.

The gene calls are TRBV5-1 and TRBJ1-5, with D uncertain. The CDR3 totals 13 residues. With 0 bases removed from V and 9 bases from J, the gap between germline ends came to 10 bases. In germline, CDR1 is SGHRS, CDR2 YFSETQ. CDR3 amino acids: CASSLEFSGPQHF. The CDR3 coding sequence is TGCGCCAGCAGCTTGGAGTTCAGTGGGCCCCAGCATTTT.

This chain joins TRBV28 and TRBJ1-5; weak D call: TRBD1 (5 bases). CDR1 is MDHEN and CDR2 is SYDVKM in the germline V gene. The CDR3 contains 16 residues. The V end lost 6 bases, the J end lost 2 bases, and 17 bases lay between the germline ends. CDR3 protein: CASSPRRGGGNQPQHF. CDR3 nucleotides: TGTGCCAGCAGCCCCCGACGGGGGGGAGGCAATCAGCCCCAGCATTTT.

The chain links TRBV28 to TRBJ1-3, with 7 bases fitting TRBD1. CDR1 is MDHEN, CDR2 SYDVKM, per germline. This CDR3 is built from 15 residues. The V segment lost 5 bases and the J segment 3 bases; nucleotides outside the gene matches: 7. Written as DNA, the CDR3 is TGTGCCAGCAGTGGGCAGGGGGTGCATGGAAACACCATATATTTT. Translating gives CASSGQGVHGNTIYF. The entire variable domain, with the rest obtained from reference TRBV28 and TRBJ1-3, is as follows: DVKVTQSSRYLVKRTGEKVFLECVQDMDHENMFWYRQDPGLGLRLIYFSYDVKMKEKGDIPEGYSVSREKKERFSLILESASTNQTSMYLCASSGQGVHGNTIYFGEGSWLTVV.